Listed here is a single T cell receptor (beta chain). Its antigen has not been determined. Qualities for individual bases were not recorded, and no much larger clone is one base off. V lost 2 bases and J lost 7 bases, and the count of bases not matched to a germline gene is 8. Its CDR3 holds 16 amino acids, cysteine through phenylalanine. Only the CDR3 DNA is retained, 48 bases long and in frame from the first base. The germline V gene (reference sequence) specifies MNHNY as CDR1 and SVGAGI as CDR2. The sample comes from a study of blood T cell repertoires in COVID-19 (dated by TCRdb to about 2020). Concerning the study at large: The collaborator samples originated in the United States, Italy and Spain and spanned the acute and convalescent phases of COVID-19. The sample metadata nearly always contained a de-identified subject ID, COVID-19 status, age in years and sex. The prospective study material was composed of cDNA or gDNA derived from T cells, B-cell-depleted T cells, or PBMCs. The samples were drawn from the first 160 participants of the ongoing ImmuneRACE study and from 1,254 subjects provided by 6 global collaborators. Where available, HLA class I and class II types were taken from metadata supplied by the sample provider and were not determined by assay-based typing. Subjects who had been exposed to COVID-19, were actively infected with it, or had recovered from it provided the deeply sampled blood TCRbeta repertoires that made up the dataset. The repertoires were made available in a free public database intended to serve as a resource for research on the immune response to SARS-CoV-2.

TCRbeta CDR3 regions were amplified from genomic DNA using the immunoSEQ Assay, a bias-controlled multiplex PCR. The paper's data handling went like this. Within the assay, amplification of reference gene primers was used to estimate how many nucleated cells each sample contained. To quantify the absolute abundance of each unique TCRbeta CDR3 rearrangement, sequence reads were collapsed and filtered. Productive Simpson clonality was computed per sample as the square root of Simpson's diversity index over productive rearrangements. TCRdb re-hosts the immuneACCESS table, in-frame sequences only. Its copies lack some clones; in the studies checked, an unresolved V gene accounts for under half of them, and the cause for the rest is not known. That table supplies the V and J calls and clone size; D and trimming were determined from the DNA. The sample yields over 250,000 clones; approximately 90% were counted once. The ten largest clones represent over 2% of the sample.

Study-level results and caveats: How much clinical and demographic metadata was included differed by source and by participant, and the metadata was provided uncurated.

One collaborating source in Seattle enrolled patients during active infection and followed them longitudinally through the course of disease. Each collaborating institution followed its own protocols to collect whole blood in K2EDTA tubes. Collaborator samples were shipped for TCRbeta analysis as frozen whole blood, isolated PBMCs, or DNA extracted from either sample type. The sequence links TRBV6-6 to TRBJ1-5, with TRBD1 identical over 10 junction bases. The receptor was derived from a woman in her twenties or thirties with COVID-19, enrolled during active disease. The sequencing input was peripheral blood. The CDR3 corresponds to CASSYPGQGYGQPQHF. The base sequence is TGTGCCAGCAGTTACCCGGGACAGGGGTATGGACAGCCCCAGCATTTT.